The 20 T cell receptor beta chains below come from one sample, sequenced in a study of blood T cell repertoires in COVID-19. Assay: immunoSEQ multiplex PCR; the TCRdb copy retains only in-frame clones and omits some. The sample gives roughly 140,000 clones, 80% of which show up once; around 3.7% is in the top ten. Sequences were obtained from peripheral blood. The receptors were gathered from a man between 65 and 80 years old who had recovered from COVID-19.

This chain connects TRBV11-2 to TRBJ2-7, with 10 bases matching TRBD1. This CDR3 is 15 amino acids long. Germline CDR1 SGHAT, CDR2 FQNNGV. V shed 3 bases and J 0 bases; nucleotides not matched to a gene: 2. This chain's CDR3 is CASSLTGGDSYEQYF. Here the CDR3 DNA reads TGTGCCAGCAGCTTGACAGGGGGCGACTCCTACGAGCAGTACTTC.

J is TRBJ1-2 and V is TRBV7-2, with a weak D call TRBD1 (5 bases). Trimming left V 4 bases short and J 8 bases short, with 17 bases between. The germline CDR1 and CDR2 sequences are SGHTA and FQGNSA. This CDR3 has 14 amino acids. CDR3 DNA sequence: TGTGCCAGCAGCTCTGGGATGGGGCCGGAGGGCTACACCTTC. It yields the protein CASSSGMGPEGYTF.

The V call is TRBV29-1, the J call TRBJ2-2; no definite D call. CDR1 and CDR2 from the germline V gene are SQVTM and ANQGSEA. The CDR3 is made up of 13 amino acids. The germline V and J ends were trimmed by 2 bases and 1 base, with 5 bases remaining between them. CDR3 protein: CSVENGNTGELFF. The CDR3 nucleotides are TGCAGCGTTGAAAACGGGAACACCGGGGAGCTGTTTTTT.

The chain has TRBV14 and TRBJ2-4; 7 bases match TRBD2. Germline CDR1 reads SGHDN; CDR2 reads FVKESK. The V segment lost 1 base and the J segment 2 bases; nucleotides outside the gene matches: 14. CDR3 size: 19 residues. CDR3 sequence (DNA): TGTGCCAGCAGCCAAGGGAGCGGGAATAGGTTTGGGACCAAAAACATTCAGTACTTC. This sequence encodes CASSQGSGNRFGTKNIQYF.

CDR3 sequence: CASRPEAGESQYF. The CDR3 DNA is TGTGCCAGTAGGCCCGAAGCGGGAGAATCGCAGTATTTT. This chain joins TRBV19 and TRBJ2-3, with 8 bases matching TRBD2. Losses at the gene ends were 6 bases for V and 10 bases for J; bases not matched to a gene: 9. CDR1 is LNHDA and CDR2 is SQIVND in the germline V gene (reference sequence). The CDR3 is 13 amino acids.

V usage is TRBV7-2 and J usage is TRBJ2-3; 8 bases align to TRBD2. V was pared by 1 base and J by 14 bases, with 11 bases of the junction left unmatched. The length of the CDR3 is 14 residues. CDR1 is SGHTA, CDR2 FQGNSA, per germline. CDR3 coding DNA: TGTGCCAGCAGCTTAGGTCGCGGGAGGACGACGTGGTATTTT. Its translation is CASSLGRGRTTWYF.

The chain recombines TRBV7-2 with TRBJ2-5; TRBD1 matches 7 bases. The CDR3 covers 17 residues. J gave up 0 bases and V 1 base, and 8 bases lay outside the gene matches. CDR1 is SGHTA, CDR2 FQGNSA, per germline. The CDR3 nucleotides read TGTGCCAGCAGCTTAGATCCAGGGGGTTACTACCAAGAGACCCAGTACTTC. Its translation: CASSLDPGGYYQETQYF.

Only a few counts were recorded for this clone. The chain carries TRBV6-5 and TRBJ1-6; 7 positions agree with TRBD1. This CDR3 comprises 15 residues. After removal of 0 bases from V and 7 bases from J, the junction contained 3 bases not matched to a gene. Germline CDR1 and CDR2: MNHEY and SVGAGI. CDR3 loop: CASSYSRQGNSPLHF. CDR3 sequence (DNA): TGTGCCAGCAGTTACTCGAGACAGGGAAATTCACCCCTCCACTTT.

CDR3 sequence reads: CASSEGRISGNTIYF. The CDR3 DNA is TGTGCCAGCAGTGAGGGGAGGATCTCTGGAAACACCATATATTTT. V usage is TRBV6-1 and J usage is TRBJ1-3; D not certain. The CDR3 contains 15 residues. Germline V lookup: CDR1 MNHNS, CDR2 SASEGT. The V end was cut by 3 bases, the J end by 0 bases, with 9 bases between.

The genes are TRBV2 and TRBJ2-1; no firm D call. The CDR3 sequence is 18 residues long. The ends were cut back, 6 bases at V and 3 bases at J, with 24 bases in the middle. Looked up from germline, CDR1 is SNHLY and CDR2 is FYNNEI. CDR3 amino acids: CASSHNSKQIRRYNEQFF. CDR3 in DNA: TGTGCCAGCAGCCACAATTCAAAACAGATACGCCGCTACAATGAGCAGTTCTTC.

This chain joins TRBV6-5 and TRBJ1-6; no firm D call. The CDR3 is made up of 14 amino acids. V was cut by 2 bases and J by 4 bases, with 6 bases left in between. Germline V lookup: CDR1 MNHEY, CDR2 SVGAGI. The CDR3 DNA reads TGTGCCAGCAGTTACGCGAGTTATAATTCACCCCTCCACTTT. Protein sequence: CASSYASYNSPLHF.

This chain uses TRBV7-3 with TRBJ2-1, with 12 positions matching TRBD2. The CDR3 consists of 15 residues. V shed 5 bases and J 7 bases; nucleotides not matched to a gene: 6. Per germline, CDR1 SGHTA and CDR2 FQGTGA. This CDR3 reads CASSPQGLAGNEQFF. CDR3 in DNA: TGTGCCAGCAGCCCTCAAGGACTAGCGGGAAATGAGCAGTTCTTC.

For this clone: One junction end disagrees with the germline gene, perhaps due to a read error. This chain uses TRBV11-3 with TRBJ2-1; D unclear. From germline, CDR1 is SGHNT and CDR2 YENEEA. CDR3 size: 11 residues. The CDR3 DNA follows: TGTGCCAGCAGCTCCAACAATGAGCAGTTCTTC. Translating gives CASSSNNEQFF.

The V call is TRBV7-9, the J call TRBJ1-1; 8 nucleotides match TRBD1. J lost 6 bases, V lost 5 bases, and 2 bases had no gene match. This CDR3 is built from 12 residues. The V gene's germline CDR1 is SEHNR and CDR2 FQNEAQ (reference sequence). The CDR3 DNA reads TGTGCCAGCAGCGAACAGGGGGCTGAAGCTTTCTTT. Protein sequence: CASSEQGAEAFF.

This chain connects TRBV27 to TRBJ2-3; 8 bases align to TRBD2. With V trimmed by 0 bases and J by 2 bases, 7 bases remained unmatched. Per germline, CDR1 MNHEY and CDR2 SMNVEV (reference sequence). There are 17 residues in the CDR3. The CDR3 DNA reads as TGTGCCAGCAGTTTATCAGGGTCGGGAGGGGTCACAGATACGCAGTATTTT. Its translation is CASSLSGSGGVTDTQYF.

The chain links TRBV9 to TRBJ1-2, with D possibly matching TRBD1 (6 bases). Germline V lookup: CDR1 SGDLS, CDR2 YYNGEE. Trimming pared 0 bases from V and 4 bases from J, leaving 13 bases between. The CDR3 runs to 15 residues. CDR3 bases: TGTGCCAGCAGCGTAGGCGTGTCGACAGGCTATGGCTACACCTTC. It yields the protein CASSVGVSTGYGYTF. The full variable domain, its missing parts supplied by reference TRBV9 and TRBJ1-2, is DSGVTQTPKHLITATGQRVTLRCSPRSGDLSVYWYQQSLDQGLQFLIQYYNGEERAKGNILERFSAQQFPDLHSELNLSSLELGDSALYFCASSVGVSTGYGYTFGSGTRLTVV.

A single count supports this clone. V and J are TRBV30 and TRBJ2-7; D possibly corresponds to TRBD1 (5 bases). Trimming took off 2 bases at V and 3 bases at J, with 8 bases between the two ends. From germline, CDR1 is GTSNPN and CDR2 SVGIG (reference sequence). The CDR3 is made up of 12 amino acids. CDR3 nucleotides: TGTGCCTGGAGTATTACAGGCTACGAGCAGTACTTC. Its translation is CAWSITGYEQYF.

V usage is TRBV21-1 and J usage is TRBJ2-1; no check of the table's D call, TRBD2, against the DNA was made. TRBV21-1 is assigned pseudogene status. The CDR3 loop spans 15 amino acids. The DNA for the CDR3 is TGTGCCAGCAGCGCAACTAGCGGGAGTTACAATGAGCAGTTCTTC. Residues: CASSATSGSYNEQFF.

This clone has just a few counts. J is TRBJ1-4 and V is TRBV2; maybe TRBD1 (5 bases). V was shortened by 6 bases and J by 0 bases, with 8 bases between the two germline ends. The CDR3 is made up of 14 amino acids. Germline V CDR1 and CDR2: SNHLY, FYNNEI. The CDR3 reads CASRVTATNEKLFF. CDR3 nucleotides: TGTGCCAGCAGAGTGACAGCAACTAATGAAAAACTGTTTTTT.

The chain employs TRBV12-3 or TRBV12-4 and TRBJ2-3; D call uncertain. CDR3 length: 13 residues. Trimming left V 6 bases short and J 4 bases short, with 11 bases between. CDR3 sequence reads: CASSKYEADTQYF. CDR3 nucleotide sequence: TGTGCCAGCAGCAAATATGAGGCAGATACGCAGTATTTT.